Presented here are 4 T cell receptor beta chains from one specimen sequenced in a study of T-cell reconstitution after alpha-beta-depleted transplantation in children. Unique molecular identifiers were used in preparing the TCRbeta library. One entry per CDR3 protein results from TCRdb running MiXCR on the PCR reads. The sample has 600,000 to 700,000 distinct CDR3 sequences, roughly 13% seen once. The sample consisted of PBMCs, taken before TCRalphabeta/CD19-depleted stem cell transplant. The origin of the receptors is a girl aged 2-9 years with congenital amegakaryocytic thrombocytopenia, due to receive a stem cell transplant.

This clonotype was seen more than once but under ten times. The chain recombines TRBV20-1 with TRBJ2-5; D call uncertain. The CDR3 runs to 13 residues. Per germline, CDR1 DFQATT and CDR2 SNEGSKA (reference sequence). Trimming took 6 bases from V and 1 from J, leaving 12 bases between them. CDR3: CSATPGSQETQYF. CDR3 coding DNA: TGCAGTGCCACCCCCGGCAGCCAAGAGACCCAGTACTTC.

This chain uses TRBV5-1 with TRBJ1-5; 8 bases are shared with TRBD1. Trimming took 5 bases from V and 3 from J; bases not matched to a gene: 10. CDR1 SGHRS and CDR2 YFSETQ come from the germline V gene. This CDR3 region has 16 residues. The DNA for the CDR3 is TGCGCCAGCAGTTTTTCGGACAGGGCCCACAATCAGCCCCAGCATTTT. This sequence encodes CASSFSDRAHNQPQHF.

This clonotype has at least ten counts. The chain joins TRBV6-5 to TRBJ2-1; TRBD2 is a possible D gene (6 bases). There are 16 residues in the CDR3. V was cut by 0 bases and J by 0 bases, with 9 bases left in between. From germline, CDR1 is MNHEY and CDR2 SVGAGI. CDR3: CASSYSGGYSYNEQFF. CDR3 in DNA: TGTGCCAGCAGTTACTCGGGAGGATACTCCTACAATGAGCAGTTCTTC.

Many counts were recorded for this clonotype. The chain is built from TRBV5-1 and TRBJ2-5; the match to TRBD1 covers 7 bases. V gave up 0 bases and J gave up 1 base; unmatched junction bases: 3. Germline values: CDR1 SGHRS, CDR2 YFSETQ. This CDR3 is 15 amino acids long. DNA of the CDR3: TGCGCCAGCAGCTTGGACGGACAGGCCCAAGAGACCCAGTACTTC. Translated, it gives CASSLDGQAQETQYF.